This T cell receptor (beta chain) comes out of a study of cytomegalovirus exposure and HLA in healthy donors. Study-wide findings and caveats: For most TCR beta V segments, an earlier analysis put the productive rate at about 87% or about 30% of the time. Researchers reported in a later analysis that common viral pathogens appeared linked to several top clusters. Per a later analysis, roughly 17,000 TCR beta sequences showed association with HLA alleles at 0.05 false discovery rate.

This PCR relied on a set of 60 Vbeta primers and 13 Jbeta primers. Clones were sequenced by immunoSEQ multiplex PCR, and TCRdb holds only the in-frame ones, with some missing. The sample comprises approximately 160,000 clones, around three quarters of which are singletons, and less than 1.2% rests with the top ten. To note about this clone: No antigen is known for it.

The sequencing input was PBMCs. The sequence was collected from a woman between 40 and 55 years old in good health and CMV-seronegative.

Here the CDR3 reads CASKQGSYNEQFF. In DNA form, the CDR3 reads TGTGCCAGCAAACAGGGATCCTACAATGAGCAGTTCTTC. V usage is TRBV28 and J usage is TRBJ2-1, with D perhaps matching TRBD1 (6 bases). V gave up 7 bases and J gave up 1 base, with 8 bases separating them. Germline V gene data show CDR1 as MDHEN and CDR2 as SYDVKM. This CDR3 has 13 amino acids.